These 28 T cell receptor beta chains were sequenced from one sample in a study of quantifying T cell responses using KT2 cells. The wider study: Reverse transcription used primers in the TCR alpha and beta constant regions.

Each cDNA got a UMI-containing oligo ligated at its 3' end. The first PCR ran roughly 4 cycles with an equimolar RC1.1 and RC1.2 beta primer mix. TCRdb redid the calling of the UMI-ligation and nested PCR reads with MiXCR, one entry per CDR3 protein. The sample carries approximately 50,000 distinct CDR3 sequences, around a tenth recorded once. Sequencing was done on a sample of PBMCs spiked with cells of the T cell clone KT2. The origin of the receptors is a human donor.

This clonotype has only a few counts. The V gene is TRBV5-4, the J gene TRBJ2-5; 7 bases align to TRBD2. This CDR3 has 13 amino acids. Unmatched junction bases numbered 1, after V lost 4 bases and J lost 1 base. Germline lookup yields CDR1 SGHNT and CDR2 YYREEE (reference sequence). CDR3 sequence: CASSRLAQETQYF. The DNA of the CDR3 is TGTGCCAGCAGCCGACTAGCCCAAGAGACCCAGTACTTC.

The chain employs TRBV7-2 and TRBJ2-1; 8 bases agree with TRBD1. Trimming took 4 bases from V and 7 from J; bases not matched to a gene: 3. The CDR3 extends over 13 amino acids. In germline, CDR1 is SGHTA, CDR2 FQGNSA. Here the CDR3 reads CASSSDRVNEQFF. The CDR3 nucleotides are TGTGCCAGCAGCTCGGACAGGGTGAATGAGCAGTTCTTC.

This clonotype was picked up many times. The chain is built from TRBV29-1 and TRBJ2-1; 10 bases are shared with TRBD1. V lost 4 bases and J lost 0; bases outside the gene matches: 9. Germline CDR1 and CDR2: SQVTM and ANQGSEA. The CDR3 extends over 17 amino acids. In nucleotides, the CDR3 is TGCAGCGTTGGGATGGGACAGGGGTTTTTCTCCTACAATGAGCAGTTCTTC. Its protein product is CSVGMGQGFFSYNEQFF.

This chain links TRBV6-5 with TRBJ2-3, with 14 bases lining up with TRBD2. The CDR3 loop spans 15 amino acids. In germline, CDR1 is MNHEY, CDR2 SVGAGI. The trim removed 4 bases at V and 6 bases at J, leaving 3 bases unmatched. The CDR3 is CASSSGTSGSDTQYF. Here the CDR3 DNA reads TGTGCCAGCAGTTCCGGGACTAGCGGGAGTGATACGCAGTATTTT.

The table lists this clonotype with many counts. The chain carries TRBV6-5 and TRBJ2-7; 14 bases are a match to TRBD2. J lost 7 bases, V lost 4 bases, and 6 bases had no gene match. The CDR3 runs 15 residues. Germline loops: CDR1 MNHEY, CDR2 SVGAGI. CDR3: CASSSRLAGGLEQYF. DNA of the CDR3: TGTGCCAGCAGTTCACGACTAGCGGGAGGGTTAGAGCAGTACTTC.

Only a few counts were recorded for this clonotype. This rearrangement joins TRBV11-1 to TRBJ2-7; D is possibly TRBD1 (5 bases). Germline loops: CDR1 SGHAT, CDR2 FQDESV (reference sequence). CDR3 length: 12 residues. V was trimmed by 5 bases and J by 6 bases, leaving 11 bases between them. This chain's CDR3 is CASSLTTAEQYF. DNA for the CDR3: TGTGCCAGCAGCCTAACGACAGCCGAGCAGTACTTC. The full variable domain, with the rest looked up from reference TRBV11-1 and TRBJ2-7, is EAEVAQSPRYKITEKSQAVAFWCDPISGHATLYWYRQILGQGPELLVQFQDESVVDDSQLPKDRFSAERLKGVDSTLKIQPAELGDSAMYLCASSLTTAEQYFGPGTRLTVT.

The chain carries TRBV5-1 and TRBJ2-7; 7 positions match TRBD1. CDR1 is SGHRS, CDR2 YFSETQ, per germline. This CDR3 comprises 13 residues. V lost 4 bases to trimming and J lost 3 bases; unmatched junction nucleotides: 4. The CDR3 here is CASSLGQYYEQYF. The CDR3 coding sequence is TGCGCCAGCAGCCTGGGACAGTACTACGAGCAGTACTTC.

This clonotype was seen more than once but under ten times. The rearrangement joins TRBV7-6 to TRBJ2-3; perhaps TRBD2 as D (7 bases). This CDR3 region has 15 residues. Deletions cut 6 bases from V and 2 bases from J, with 15 bases between. Germline V gives CDR1 SGHVS, CDR2 FNYEAQ. The chain's CDR3 is CASSGGAPTTDTQYF. DNA for the CDR3: TGTGCCAGCAGTGGGGGGGCGCCGACCACAGATACGCAGTATTTT.

There are a few counts of this clonotype. This chain joins TRBV20-1 and TRBJ1-1, with D unresolved. CDR3 length equals 13 residues. V gave up 0 bases and J gave up 6 bases, with 11 bases separating them. CDR1 and CDR2 (germline): DFQATT, SNEGSKA (reference sequence). Here the CDR3 reads CSAREGANSEAFF. CDR3 coding DNA: TGCAGTGCTAGAGAAGGTGCAAATTCTGAAGCTTTCTTT.

This clonotype was detected a few times. This chain connects TRBV6-1 to TRBJ1-1; D uncertain. Germline V lookup: CDR1 MNHNS, CDR2 SASEGT. The CDR3 covers 14 residues. Trimming cost V 2 bases and J 4 bases, with 11 bases left between them. The CDR3 DNA is TGTGCCAGCAGTGAAACTCTCTGGGGCACTGAAGCTTTCTTT. Translated: CASSETLWGTEAFF.

The rearrangement uses TRBV20-1 and TRBJ2-4; maybe TRBD1 (6 bases). Between the trimmed V and J ends, which lost 4 bases and 3 bases, there was a span of 13 bases. The CDR3 spans 14 residues. CDR1 and CDR2 (germline): DFQATT, SNEGSKA (reference sequence). The CDR3 DNA is TGCAGTGCTACAACAGGGTTTGTCAAAAACATTCAGTACTTC. It is translated as CSATTGFVKNIQYF.

This clonotype came up a few times. One end of the junction is discordant with germline, which a read error may explain. The V gene is TRBV19, the J gene TRBJ2-1, with D tentatively TRBD2 (5 bases). The CDR3 runs 13 residues. Germline CDR1 and CDR2: LNHDA and SQIVND (reference sequence). The CDR3 DNA sequence: TGTGCCACTAGTCCAGCGGTGTGGAATGAGCAGTTCTTC. Its protein is CATSPAVWNEQFF.

This clonotype was seen ten or more times. The rearrangement joins TRBV10-3 to TRBJ2-1; 9 positions match TRBD2. Germline CDR1 ENHRY, CDR2 SYGVKD. V was clipped by 0 bases and J by 5 bases; unmatched bases: 2. The CDR3 totals 15 residues. The CDR3 here is CAISESPSGNNEQFF. The CDR3 DNA sequence: TGTGCCATCAGTGAGTCTCCTAGCGGGAACAATGAGCAGTTCTTC.

This clonotype was counted many times. J is TRBJ2-3 and V is TRBV20-1, with D possibly being TRBD2 (6 bases). This CDR3 spans 14 amino acids. V was trimmed by 4 bases and J by 1 base, leaving 12 bases between them. The V gene's germline CDR1 is DFQATT and CDR2 SNEGSKA (reference sequence). In DNA form, the CDR3 reads TGCAGTGCTAACCCTAGCGTTGGCACAGATACGCAGTATTTT. Amino acids: CSANPSVGTDTQYF.

The rearrangement links TRBV18 to TRBJ2-1; D gene uncertain. Trimming shortened V by 1 base and J by 7 bases, and 11 bases separated the two germline ends. CDR3 length: 14 residues. The germline CDR1 and CDR2 sequences are KGHSH and LQKENI. CDR3 residues: CASSPQKDKNEQFF. CDR3 sequence (DNA): TGTGCCAGCTCACCACAAAAGGATAAGAATGAGCAGTTCTTC.

This sequence joins TRBV4-1 and TRBJ2-5, with unresolved D. The V gene lost 1 base and the J gene lost 5 bases, with 8 bases spanning the gap. Germline V gene sequence: CDR1 MGHRA, CDR2 YSYEKL. This CDR3 spans 13 amino acids. The DNA of the CDR3 is TGCGCCAGCAGCCAAGGGCGACGGGAGACCCAGTACTTC. Translated: CASSQGRRETQYF.

This clonotype occurred a few times. The V and J genes are TRBV12-5 and TRBJ1-3; 7 nucleotides match TRBD1. V shed 0 bases and J 1 base; nucleotides not matched to a gene: 9. There are 18 residues in the CDR3. Germline-derived CDR1 and CDR2 are LGHNT and FRNRAP. The CDR3 bases are TGTGCTAGTGGTTTGGTACTCCGACAGGGAATGTCTGGAAACACCATATATTTT. This encodes CASGLVLRQGMSGNTIYF.

This clonotype has a count of ten or more. The chain recombines TRBV5-1 with TRBJ2-7; D is unresolved. Trimming removed 1 base at V and 5 bases at J, with 7 bases between. The CDR3 contains 12 residues. Germline V CDR1 and CDR2: SGHRS, YFSETQ. CDR3 amino acids: CASSLWYDEQYF. The CDR3 nucleotides read TGCGCCAGCAGCTTGTGGTACGACGAGCAGTACTTC. Using reference TRBV5-1 and TRBJ2-7 for the parts outside the CDR3, the full variable domain is KAGVTQTPRYLIKTRGQQVTLSCSPISGHRSVSWYQQTPGQGLQFLFEYFSETQRNKGNFPGRFSGRQFSNSRSEMNVSTLELGDSALYLCASSLWYDEQYFGPGTRLTVT.

The V and J genes are TRBV29-1 and TRBJ2-7, with D uncertain. The V end was cut by 1 base, the J end by 2 bases, with 9 bases between. The CDR3 is 13 amino acids. Germline V CDR1 and CDR2: SQVTM, ANQGSEA. The CDR3 reads CSVEGPETYEQYF. Written as DNA, the CDR3 is TGCAGCGTTGAAGGGCCTGAAACCTACGAGCAGTACTTC.

This clonotype appeared a single time. In DNA, the CDR3 is TGTGCCAGCAGCTTGCTTGACGGCCTTGGGAGGAGCTACGAGCAGTACTTC. Translating it yields CASSLLDGLGRSYEQYF. This chain uses TRBV5-5 with TRBJ2-7; possibly TRBD2 for D (6 bases). CDR1 is SGHKS and CDR2 is YYEKEE in the germline V gene (reference sequence). Trimming cost V 1 base and J 3 bases, with 20 bases left between them. The CDR3 is made up of 17 amino acids. The whole variable domain, remainder taken from reference TRBV5-5 and TRBJ2-7, is DAGVTQSPTHLIKTRGQQVTLRCSPISGHKSVSWYQQVLGQGPQFIFQYYEKEERGRGNFPDRFSARQFPNYSSELNVNALLLGDSALYLCASSLLDGLGRSYEQYFGPGTRLTVT.

This clonotype was seen many times. The V call is TRBV25-1, the J call TRBJ2-5; D is perhaps TRBD1 (7 bases). CDR3 length: 15 residues. Per germline, CDR1 MGHDK and CDR2 SYGVNS. The germline V and J ends were trimmed by 1 base and 4 bases, with 13 bases remaining between them. The CDR3 bases are TGTGCCAGCAGTGAATCAGGGGGGAGTAGAGAGACCCAGTACTTC. Its translation: CASSESGGSRETQYF. The full variable domain, rest sourced from reference TRBV25-1 and TRBJ2-5, is EADIYQTPRYLVIGTGKKITLECSQTMGHDKMYWYQQDPGMELHLIHYSYGVNSTEKGDLSSESTVSRIRTEHFPLTLESARPSHTSQYLCASSESGGSRETQYFGPGTRLLVL.

The chain recombines TRBV28 with TRBJ1-1, with 7 positions matching TRBD1. V dropped 4 bases and J dropped 6; count of bases not matched to a gene: 5. Germline CDR1 MDHEN, CDR2 SYDVKM. The CDR3 spans 13 residues. In DNA form, the CDR3 reads TGTGCCAGCAGTTCAACCACAGGGGCTGAAGCTTTCTTT. Translated, it gives CASSSTTGAEAFF.

Comments on this clonotype: This may be a read error: a much more frequent sequence differs by one nucleotide. The chain joins TRBV11-2 to TRBJ2-3; perhaps TRBD2 as D (5 bases). The CDR3 contains 16 residues. The V and J ends lost 9 bases and 3 bases respectively, with 22 bases between them. Germline CDR1 and CDR2: SGHAT and FQNNGV. In nucleotides, the CDR3 is TGTGCCAGAAGTCTTCGGCGAGGGCGGAGTACAGATACGCAGTATTTT. This gives the protein CARSLRRGRSTDTQYF.

This chain connects TRBV30 to TRBJ1-1, with unresolved D. The V end was cut by 5 bases, the J end by 6 bases, with 13 bases between. Germline loops: CDR1 GTSNPN, CDR2 SVGIG (reference sequence). This CDR3 is 12 amino acids long. The CDR3 nucleotides read TGTGCCTGGGGACTGGGGAGGGCTGAAGCTTTCTTT. It codes for CAWGLGRAEAFF.

This clonotype was observed at least ten times. CDR3 sequence: CASSQGHNGEQFF. The CDR3 bases are TGTGCCAGCAGTCAAGGACATAACGGTGAGCAGTTCTTC. The chain couples TRBV12-3 or TRBV12-4 to TRBJ2-1, with a possible D match to TRBD1 (5 bases). V was cut by 5 bases and J by 9 bases, with 14 bases left in between. There are 13 residues in the CDR3.

The table lists this clonotype with many counts. V is TRBV29-1 and J is TRBJ1-1, with no clear D. This CDR3 contains 12 residues. CDR1 and CDR2 from the germline V gene are SQVTM and ANQGSEA. V lost 7 bases and J lost 0, with 9 bases in between. CDR3 nucleotide sequence: TGCAGCGGGACCCAGATGAACACTGAAGCTTTCTTT. As protein: CSGTQMNTEAFF.

The chain recombines TRBV12-3 or TRBV12-4 with TRBJ1-1; 10 bases map to TRBD1. V shed 5 bases and J 5 bases; nucleotides not matched to a gene: 11. The CDR3 spans 16 residues. DNA of the CDR3: TGTGCCAGCAGTGTACCGCGAGGACAGGGGGGTACTGAAGCTTTCTTT. This codes for CASSVPRGQGGTEAFF.

The V and J genes are TRBV4-1 and TRBJ1-2; the D is unclear. V dropped 0 bases and J dropped 4 bases, with 12 bases sitting between them. The CDR3 runs to 15 residues. CDR1 and CDR2 from the germline V gene are MGHRA and YSYEKL. For the CDR3, the DNA is TGCGCCAGCAGCCAAGACGGAACTGCTGGCTATGGCTACACCTTC. Its translation: CASSQDGTAGYGYTF.